This is a list of T cell receptor beta chains from one sample in a study of T cells in localized non-small cell lung cancer. This table comes from immunoSEQ multiplex PCR, and its TCRdb copy is limited to in-frame clones, with some not included. Here the sample spans about 33,000 clones, roughly nine tenths being singletons. The starting material was peripheral blood mononuclear cells, obtained before any cancer treatment. Every receptor here comes from a man between 40 and 69 years old with stage III lung adenocarcinoma. Each CDR3 is given with its conserved first and last residue. The D gene is left open where the match is weak. The size field is filled for only some rows; it gives once, few, many or a size class.

v_gene: TRBV11-2; j_gene: TRBJ2-6; abundance: NA; d_gene: NA; CDR3aa: CASRSGPGKPGANVLTF; CDR3nt: TGTGCCAGCAGGTCCGGGCCAGGAAAACCTGGGGCCAACGTCCTGACTTTC
v_gene: TRBV7-3; j_gene: TRBJ1-6; abundance: NA; d_gene: NA; CDR3aa: CASSLLGHNSPLHF; CDR3nt: TGTGCCAGCAGCTTACTGGGCCATAATTCACCCCTCCACTTT
v_gene: TRBV6-1; j_gene: TRBJ1-3; abundance: NA; d_gene: NA; CDR3aa: CASSESWLAGNTIYF; CDR3nt: TGTGCCAGCAGTGAAAGCTGGCTAGCGGGAAACACCATATATTTT
v_gene: TRBV7-6; j_gene: TRBJ2-3; abundance: NA; d_gene: NA; CDR3aa: CASSLGPRGGGTDTQYF; CDR3nt: TGTGCCAGCAGCTTAGGGCCTCGGGGCGGCGGCACAGATACGCAGTATTTT
v_gene: TRBV7-9; j_gene: TRBJ1-1; abundance: NA; d_gene: TRBD1; CDR3aa: CASSLVGTGGTEAFF; CDR3nt: TGTGCCAGCAGCTTAGTCGGGACAGGGGGCACTGAAGCTTTCTTT
v_gene: TRBV10-3; j_gene: TRBJ2-4; abundance: once; d_gene: NA; CDR3aa: CAISDLGAKNIQYF; CDR3nt: TGTGCCATCAGTGACTTAGGAGCCAAAAACATTCAGTACTTC
v_gene: TRBV6-5; j_gene: TRBJ1-5; abundance: NA; d_gene: NA; CDR3aa: CASSYKQIDQPQHF; CDR3nt: TGTGCCAGCAGTTACAAACAAATCGATCAGCCCCAGCATTTT
v_gene: TRBV7-9; j_gene: TRBJ1-1; abundance: NA; d_gene: TRBD1; CDR3aa: CASSTRQGSNTEAFF; CDR3nt: TGTGCCAGCAGCACCCGACAGGGAAGTAACACTGAAGCTTTCTTT
v_gene: TRBV13; j_gene: TRBJ1-1; abundance: hyperexpanded; d_gene: NA; CDR3aa: CASSPEQGWGTTEAFF; CDR3nt: TGTGCCAGCAGCCCAGAACAGGGATGGGGGACCACTGAAGCTTTCTTT
v_gene: TRBV18; j_gene: TRBJ1-2; abundance: NA; d_gene: NA; CDR3aa: CASSSNDYGYTF; CDR3nt: TGTGCCAGCTCATCAAATGACTATGGCTACACCTTC
v_gene: TRBV21-1; j_gene: TRBJ1-5; abundance: NA; d_gene: NA; CDR3aa: CASQRPGEPQHF; CDR3nt: TGTGCCAGCCAGAGGCCGGGGGAGCCCCAGCATTTT
v_gene: TRBV4-2; j_gene: TRBJ1-1; abundance: NA; d_gene: NA; CDR3aa: CASSYPRKGVTEAFF; CDR3nt: TGTGCCAGCAGCTACCCCCGGAAGGGGGTAACTGAAGCTTTCTTT
v_gene: TRBV6-1; j_gene: TRBJ1-2; abundance: NA; d_gene: NA; CDR3aa: CASTLRTELYGYTF; CDR3nt: TGTGCCAGCACTCTAAGGACGGAGCTCTATGGCTACACCTTC
v_gene: TRBV5-1; j_gene: TRBJ2-1; abundance: NA; d_gene: NA; CDR3aa: CASSQQGNEQFF; CDR3nt: TGCGCCAGCAGCCAACAGGGAAATGAGCAGTTCTTC
v_gene: TRBV7-8; j_gene: TRBJ2-3; abundance: once; d_gene: TRBD2; CDR3aa: CASSLRAGGSGDTQYF; CDR3nt: TGTGCCAGCAGCCTAAGAGCGGGGGGCTCAGGAGATACGCAGTATTTT
v_gene: TRBV28; j_gene: TRBJ1-2; abundance: NA; d_gene: TRBD1; CDR3aa: CASSLDAGGARGYTF; CDR3nt: TGTGCCAGCAGTTTAGATGCAGGGGGCGCACGGGGCTACACCTTC
v_gene: TRBV5-1; j_gene: TRBJ2-5; abundance: NA; d_gene: TRBD2; CDR3aa: CASTKTSGGSQTQYF; CDR3nt: TGCGCCAGCACCAAGACTAGCGGGGGATCCCAGACCCAGTACTTC
v_gene: TRBV18; j_gene: TRBJ1-5; abundance: NA; d_gene: NA; CDR3aa: CASSPGQGRAQPQHF; CDR3nt: TGTGCCAGCTCACCAGGGCAGGGACGAGCTCAGCCCCAGCATTTT
v_gene: TRBV14; j_gene: TRBJ2-1; abundance: once; d_gene: NA; CDR3aa: CASSQDWKSYNEQFF; CDR3nt: TGTGCCAGCAGCCAAGATTGGAAATCCTACAATGAGCAGTTCTTC